Below, one T cell receptor beta chain is given with its context. The source of the sample is a study of T-cell memory formation after mild COVID-19. The CDR3 length is 12 residues. V lost 3 bases, J lost 4 bases, and 5 bases lay in between. TCRdb used MiXCR to reprocess the 5' RACE reads, holding one entry per CDR3 protein. The table shows over 300,000 distinct CDR3 sequences, with around a fifth occurring only once. The chain uses TRBV12-3 or TRBV12-4 and TRBJ2-3; no clear D. Input material: PBMCs or a T cell subset sorted from them (not recorded which). The origin of this receptor is a man younger than 30 who had mild COVID-19 (a few samples of this study predate the infection). Cell type and time point are not known. Written as DNA, the CDR3 is TGTGCCAGCAGTTTCATGGCAGATACGCAGTATTTT. As protein: CASSFMADTQYF.